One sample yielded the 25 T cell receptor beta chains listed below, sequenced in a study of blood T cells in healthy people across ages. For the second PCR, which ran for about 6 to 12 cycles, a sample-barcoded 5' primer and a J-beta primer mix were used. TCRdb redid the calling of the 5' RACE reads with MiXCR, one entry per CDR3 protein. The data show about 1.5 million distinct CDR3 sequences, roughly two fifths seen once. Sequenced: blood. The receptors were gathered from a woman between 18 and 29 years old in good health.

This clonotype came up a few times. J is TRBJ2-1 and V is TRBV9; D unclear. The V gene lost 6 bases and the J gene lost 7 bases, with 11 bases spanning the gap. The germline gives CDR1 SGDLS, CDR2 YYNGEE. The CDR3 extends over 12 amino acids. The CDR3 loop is CASTPRVNEQFF. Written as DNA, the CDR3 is TGTGCCAGCACCCCTAGGGTGAATGAGCAGTTCTTC.

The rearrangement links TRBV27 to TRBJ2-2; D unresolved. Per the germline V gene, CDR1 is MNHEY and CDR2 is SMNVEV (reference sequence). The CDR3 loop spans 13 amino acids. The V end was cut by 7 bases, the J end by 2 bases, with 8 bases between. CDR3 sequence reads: CASTWSNTGELFF. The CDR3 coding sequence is TGTGCCAGCACTTGGTCTAACACCGGGGAGCTGTTTTTT.

The chain's CDR3 is CASGLVGESNQPQHF. CDR3 nucleotide sequence: TGTGCTAGTGGTTTGGTAGGGGAGAGCAATCAGCCCCAGCATTTT. The chain couples TRBV12-5 to TRBJ1-5, with a tentative D call TRBD1 (5 bases). The germline V gene has CDR1 LGHNT and CDR2 FRNRAP. V shed 0 bases and J shed 1 base, with 7 bases lying between them. This CDR3 region has 15 residues.

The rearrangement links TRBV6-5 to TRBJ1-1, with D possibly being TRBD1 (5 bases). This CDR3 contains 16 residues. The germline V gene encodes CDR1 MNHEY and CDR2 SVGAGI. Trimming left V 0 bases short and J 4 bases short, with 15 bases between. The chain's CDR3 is CASSYSGWGTATEAFF. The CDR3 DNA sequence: TGTGCCAGCAGTTACTCGGGGTGGGGGACGGCCACTGAAGCTTTCTTT.

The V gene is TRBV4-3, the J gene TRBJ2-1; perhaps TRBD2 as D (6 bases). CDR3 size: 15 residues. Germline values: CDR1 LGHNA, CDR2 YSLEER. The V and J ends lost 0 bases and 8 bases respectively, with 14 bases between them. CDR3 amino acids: CASSQDLLGGDEQFF. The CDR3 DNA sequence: TGCGCCAGCAGCCAAGATCTTTTGGGGGGTGATGAGCAGTTCTTC.

The CDR3 DNA reads as TGTGCCGTATCTGGGAACACCGGGGAGCTGTTTTTT. It translates to CAVSGNTGELFF. The chain is built from TRBV5-6 and TRBJ2-2; D not certain. The germline V gene encodes CDR1 SGHDT and CDR2 YYEEEE. This CDR3 is built from 12 residues. Trimming shortened V by 10 bases and J by 1 base, and 8 bases separated the two germline ends.

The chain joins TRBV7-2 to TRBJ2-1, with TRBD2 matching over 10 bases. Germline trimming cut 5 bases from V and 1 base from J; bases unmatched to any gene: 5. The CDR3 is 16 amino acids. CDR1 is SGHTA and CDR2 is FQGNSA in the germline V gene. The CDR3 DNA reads TGTGCCAGCAGCCTCACTAGCGGGGTATCCTACAATGAGCAGTTCTTC. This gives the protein CASSLTSGVSYNEQFF.

The CDR3 DNA is TGCGCCAGCAGCCAGCTCGGGGAGGGTCGTGGCTACACCTTC. This sequence encodes CASSQLGEGRGYTF. This sequence joins TRBV4-1 and TRBJ1-2; no clear D gene. The CDR3 is 14 residues long. V was clipped by 3 bases and J by 7 bases, with 15 bases between them. Germline CDR1 and CDR2: MGHRA and YSYEKL.

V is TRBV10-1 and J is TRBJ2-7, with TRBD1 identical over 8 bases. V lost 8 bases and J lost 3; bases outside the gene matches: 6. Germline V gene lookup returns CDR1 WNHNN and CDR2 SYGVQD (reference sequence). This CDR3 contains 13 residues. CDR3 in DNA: TGCGCCAGCGGGAGGACAGGGATCTACGAGCAGTACTTC. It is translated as CASGRTGIYEQYF.

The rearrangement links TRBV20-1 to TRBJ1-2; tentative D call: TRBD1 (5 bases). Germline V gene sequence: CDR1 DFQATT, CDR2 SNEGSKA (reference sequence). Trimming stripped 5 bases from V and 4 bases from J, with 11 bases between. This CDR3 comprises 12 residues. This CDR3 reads CSAGGTVYGYTF. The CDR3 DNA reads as TGCAGTGCTGGCGGGACGGTCTATGGCTACACCTTC.

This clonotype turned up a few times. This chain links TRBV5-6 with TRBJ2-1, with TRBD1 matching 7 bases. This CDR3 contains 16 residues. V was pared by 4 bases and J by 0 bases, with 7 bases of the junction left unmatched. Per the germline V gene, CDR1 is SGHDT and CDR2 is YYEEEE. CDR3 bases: TGTGCCAGCAGCAGAAGACAGGGAGCCTCCTACAATGAGCAGTTCTTC. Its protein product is CASSRRQGASYNEQFF.

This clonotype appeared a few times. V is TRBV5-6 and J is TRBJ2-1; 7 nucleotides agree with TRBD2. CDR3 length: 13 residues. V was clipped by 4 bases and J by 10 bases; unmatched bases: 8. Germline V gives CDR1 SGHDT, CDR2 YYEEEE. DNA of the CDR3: TGTGCCAGCAGCCCCGGTCCTAGCGGAGAGCAGTTCTTC. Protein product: CASSPGPSGEQFF. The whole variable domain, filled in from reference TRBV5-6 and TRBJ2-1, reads DAGVTQSPTHLIKTRGQQVTLRCSPKSGHDTVSWYQQALGQGPQFIFQYYEEEERQRGNFPDRFSGHQFPNYSSELNVNALLLGDSALYLCASSPGPSGEQFFGPGTRLTVL.

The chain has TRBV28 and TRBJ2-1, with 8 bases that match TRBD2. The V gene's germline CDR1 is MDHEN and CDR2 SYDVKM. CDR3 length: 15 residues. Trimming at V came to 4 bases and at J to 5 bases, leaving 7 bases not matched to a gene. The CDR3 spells CASSYPGTSDNEQFF. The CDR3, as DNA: TGTGCCAGCAGTTATCCCGGGACTAGTGACAATGAGCAGTTCTTC.

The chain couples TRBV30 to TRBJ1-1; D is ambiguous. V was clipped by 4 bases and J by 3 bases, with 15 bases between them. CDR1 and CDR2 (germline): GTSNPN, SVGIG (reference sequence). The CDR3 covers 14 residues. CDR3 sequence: CAWTRRPRDTEAFF. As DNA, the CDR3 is TGTGCCTGGACCCGCAGACCGAGGGACACTGAAGCTTTCTTT.

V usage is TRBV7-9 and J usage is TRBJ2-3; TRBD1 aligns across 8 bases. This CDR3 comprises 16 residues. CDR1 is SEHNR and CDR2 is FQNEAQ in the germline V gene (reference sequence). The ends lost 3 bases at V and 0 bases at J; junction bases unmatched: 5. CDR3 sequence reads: CASSLYRDRSTDTQYF. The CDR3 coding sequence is TGTGCCAGCAGCTTGTACCGGGACAGGAGCACAGATACGCAGTATTTT.

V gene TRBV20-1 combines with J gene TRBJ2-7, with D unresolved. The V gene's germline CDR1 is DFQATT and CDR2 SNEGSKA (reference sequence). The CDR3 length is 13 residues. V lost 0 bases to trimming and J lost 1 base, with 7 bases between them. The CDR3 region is CSARDWPSYEQYF. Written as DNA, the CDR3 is TGCAGTGCTAGAGATTGGCCTTCCTACGAGCAGTACTTC.

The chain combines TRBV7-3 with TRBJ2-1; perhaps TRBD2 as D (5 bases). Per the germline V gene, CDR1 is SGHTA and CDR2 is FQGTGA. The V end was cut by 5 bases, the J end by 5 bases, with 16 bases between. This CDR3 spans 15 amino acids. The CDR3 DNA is TGTGCCAGCAGCCAAAAACTAACTAGTCACAATGAGCAGTTCTTC. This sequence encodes CASSQKLTSHNEQFF.

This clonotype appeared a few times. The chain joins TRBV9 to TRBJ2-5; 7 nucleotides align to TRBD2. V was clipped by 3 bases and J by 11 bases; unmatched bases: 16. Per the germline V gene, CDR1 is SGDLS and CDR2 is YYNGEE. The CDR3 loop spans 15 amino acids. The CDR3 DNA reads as TGTGCCAGCAGCGATACGGGACTACCGTACAATGAGCAGTACTTC. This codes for CASSDTGLPYNEQYF.

The CDR3 sequence: CASSLGPRETRYVNTEAFF. CDR3 DNA: TGTGCCAGCAGCTTAGGTCCCAGGGAAACCCGTTACGTGAACACTGAAGCTTTCTTT. This sequence joins TRBV7-2 and TRBJ1-1, with D possibly matching TRBD1 (5 bases). V was cut by 1 base and J by 0 bases, with 21 bases left in between. CDR1 is SGHTA and CDR2 is FQGNSA in the germline V gene. CDR3 length equals 19 residues. Based on the CDR3 plus reference TRBV7-2 and TRBJ1-1, the full variable domain is GAGVSQSPSNKVTEKGKDVELRCDPISGHTALYWYRQSLGQGLEFLIYFQGNSAPDKSGLPSDRFSAERTGGSVSTLTIQRTQQEDSAVYLCASSLGPRETRYVNTEAFFGQGTRLTVV.

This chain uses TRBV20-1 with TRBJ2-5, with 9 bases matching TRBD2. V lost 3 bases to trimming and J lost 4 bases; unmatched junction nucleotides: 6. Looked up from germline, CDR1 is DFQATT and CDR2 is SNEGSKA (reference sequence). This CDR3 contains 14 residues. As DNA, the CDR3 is TGCAGTGCTAGGGCTAGCGGGATCGCAGAGACCCAGTACTTC. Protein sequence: CSARASGIAETQYF.

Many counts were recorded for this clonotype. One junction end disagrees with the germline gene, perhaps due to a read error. The CDR3 protein is CASNEISPTMNEQFF. The CDR3 coding sequence is TGTGCCAGCAATGAAATTAGCCCAACAATGAATGAGCAGTTCTTC. The chain has TRBV25-1 and TRBJ2-1; the D is unclear. The CDR3 extends over 15 amino acids. Per germline, CDR1 MGHDK and CDR2 SYGVNS.

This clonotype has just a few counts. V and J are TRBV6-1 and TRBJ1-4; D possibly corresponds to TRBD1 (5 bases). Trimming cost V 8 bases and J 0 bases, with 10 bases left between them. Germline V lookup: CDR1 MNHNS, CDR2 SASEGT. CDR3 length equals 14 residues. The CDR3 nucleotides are TGTGCCAGCGACTCGGGGGCAACTAATGAAAAACTGTTTTTT. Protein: CASDSGATNEKLFF.

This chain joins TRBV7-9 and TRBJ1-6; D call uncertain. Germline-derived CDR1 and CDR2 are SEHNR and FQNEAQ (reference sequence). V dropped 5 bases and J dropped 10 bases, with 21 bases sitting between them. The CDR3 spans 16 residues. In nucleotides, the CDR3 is TGTGCCAGCAGCCCAGTAGGTTCGGCCGAAAGGTCACCCCTCCACTTT. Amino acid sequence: CASSPVGSAERSPLHF.

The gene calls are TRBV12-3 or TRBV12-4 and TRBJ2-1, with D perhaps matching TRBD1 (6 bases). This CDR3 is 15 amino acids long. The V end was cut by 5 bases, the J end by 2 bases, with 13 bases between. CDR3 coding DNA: TGTGCCAGCAGTAAGGACAGTTTTACCTACAATGAGCAGTTCTTC. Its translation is CASSKDSFTYNEQFF.

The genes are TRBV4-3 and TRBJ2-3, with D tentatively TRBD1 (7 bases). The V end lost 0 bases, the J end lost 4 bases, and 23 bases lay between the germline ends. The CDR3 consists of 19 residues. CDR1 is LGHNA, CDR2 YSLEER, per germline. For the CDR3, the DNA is TGCGCCAGCAGCCAAGAAAGATCACCGGACAGCAGGGGGGCAGATACGCAGTATTTT. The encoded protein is CASSQERSPDSRGADTQYF.